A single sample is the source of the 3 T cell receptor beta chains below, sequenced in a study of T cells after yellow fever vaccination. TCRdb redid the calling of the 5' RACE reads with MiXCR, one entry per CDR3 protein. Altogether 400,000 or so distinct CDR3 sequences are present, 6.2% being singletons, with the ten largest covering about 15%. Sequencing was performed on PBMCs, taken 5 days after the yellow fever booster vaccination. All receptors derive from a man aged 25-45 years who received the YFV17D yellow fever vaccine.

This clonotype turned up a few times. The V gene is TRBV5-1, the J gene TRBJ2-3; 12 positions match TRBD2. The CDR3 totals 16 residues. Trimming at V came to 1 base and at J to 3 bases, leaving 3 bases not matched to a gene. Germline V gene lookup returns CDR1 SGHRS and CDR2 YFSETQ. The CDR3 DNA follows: TGCGCCAGCAGCTTGAGACTAGCGGGAGCTACAGATACGCAGTATTTT. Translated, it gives CASSLRLAGATDTQYF.

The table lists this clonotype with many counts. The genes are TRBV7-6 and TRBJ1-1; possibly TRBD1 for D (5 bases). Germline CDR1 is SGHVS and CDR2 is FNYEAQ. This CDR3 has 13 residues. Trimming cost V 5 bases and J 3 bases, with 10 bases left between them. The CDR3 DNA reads TGTGCCAGCAGCCCCAGGGCTGACACTGAAGCTTTCTTT. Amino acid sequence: CASSPRADTEAFF.

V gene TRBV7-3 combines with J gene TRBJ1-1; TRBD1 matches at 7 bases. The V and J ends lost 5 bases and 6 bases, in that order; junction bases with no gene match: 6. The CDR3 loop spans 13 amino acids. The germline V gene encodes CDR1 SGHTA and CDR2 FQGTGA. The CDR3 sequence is CASSPDRVAEAFF. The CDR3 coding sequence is TGTGCCAGCAGCCCCGACAGGGTTGCTGAAGCTTTCTTT.